Below are 2 T cell receptor beta chains sequenced from a single sample in a study of cytomegalovirus exposure and HLA in healthy donors. A multiplex PCR was run with 60 Vbeta primers and 13 Jbeta primers. Produced via immunoSEQ multiplex PCR; TCRdb's table is partial and in-frame only. The sample includes roughly 77,000 clones, roughly a tenth of them seen just once. Sequencing used PBMCs. Source of these receptors: a man aged 55 to 69 in good health and CMV-seropositive.

The table lists this clone with a few counts. The chain recombines TRBV5-8 with TRBJ1-1, with 8 bases lining up with TRBD1. Germline values: CDR1 SGHTS, CDR2 YDEGEE. Trimming removed 4 bases from V and 8 bases from J; junction bases left unmatched: 4. The CDR3 covers 12 residues. The CDR3 here is CASSNRGLEAFF. Here the CDR3 DNA reads TGTGCCAGCAGCAACAGGGGGTTGGAAGCTTTCTTT.

This clone was detected a few times. This chain connects TRBV15 to TRBJ2-2; 7 bases line up with TRBD2. Germline V gene sequence: CDR1 LNHNV, CDR2 YYDKDF (reference sequence). CDR3 length: 15 residues. With V trimmed by 5 bases and J by 2 bases, 5 bases remained unmatched. The CDR3 spells CATSPRLANTGELFF. The CDR3 coding sequence is TGTGCCACCAGCCCTCGACTAGCTAACACCGGGGAGCTGTTTTTT.